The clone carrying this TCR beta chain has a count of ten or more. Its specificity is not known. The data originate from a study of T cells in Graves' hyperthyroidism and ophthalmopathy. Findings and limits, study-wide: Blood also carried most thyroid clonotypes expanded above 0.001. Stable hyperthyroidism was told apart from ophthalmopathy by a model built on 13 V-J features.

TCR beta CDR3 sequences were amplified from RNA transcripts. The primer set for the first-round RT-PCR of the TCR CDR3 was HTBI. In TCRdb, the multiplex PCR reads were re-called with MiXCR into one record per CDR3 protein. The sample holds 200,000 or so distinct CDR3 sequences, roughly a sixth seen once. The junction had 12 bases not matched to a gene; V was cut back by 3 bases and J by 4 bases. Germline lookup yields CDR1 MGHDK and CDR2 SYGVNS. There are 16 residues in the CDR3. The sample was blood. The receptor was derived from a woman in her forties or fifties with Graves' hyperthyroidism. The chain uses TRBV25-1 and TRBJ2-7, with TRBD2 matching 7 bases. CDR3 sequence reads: CASSDPTRRGLYEQYF. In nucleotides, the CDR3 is TGTGCCAGCAGTGATCCCACTAGGAGGGGACTATACGAGCAGTACTTC.